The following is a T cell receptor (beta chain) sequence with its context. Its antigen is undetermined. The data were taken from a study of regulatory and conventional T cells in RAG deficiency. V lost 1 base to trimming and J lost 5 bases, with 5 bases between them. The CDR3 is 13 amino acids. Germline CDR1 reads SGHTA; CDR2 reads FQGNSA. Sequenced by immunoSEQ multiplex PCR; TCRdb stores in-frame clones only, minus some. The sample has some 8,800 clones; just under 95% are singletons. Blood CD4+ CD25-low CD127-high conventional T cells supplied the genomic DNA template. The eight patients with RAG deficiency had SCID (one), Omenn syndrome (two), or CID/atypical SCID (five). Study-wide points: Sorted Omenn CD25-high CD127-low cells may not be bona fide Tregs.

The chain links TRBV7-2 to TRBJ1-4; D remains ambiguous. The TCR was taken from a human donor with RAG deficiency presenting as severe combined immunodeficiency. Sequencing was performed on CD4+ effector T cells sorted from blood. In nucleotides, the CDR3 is TGTGCCAGCAGCTTAGGAGGGAATGAAAAACTGTTTTTT. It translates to CASSLGGNEKLFF.